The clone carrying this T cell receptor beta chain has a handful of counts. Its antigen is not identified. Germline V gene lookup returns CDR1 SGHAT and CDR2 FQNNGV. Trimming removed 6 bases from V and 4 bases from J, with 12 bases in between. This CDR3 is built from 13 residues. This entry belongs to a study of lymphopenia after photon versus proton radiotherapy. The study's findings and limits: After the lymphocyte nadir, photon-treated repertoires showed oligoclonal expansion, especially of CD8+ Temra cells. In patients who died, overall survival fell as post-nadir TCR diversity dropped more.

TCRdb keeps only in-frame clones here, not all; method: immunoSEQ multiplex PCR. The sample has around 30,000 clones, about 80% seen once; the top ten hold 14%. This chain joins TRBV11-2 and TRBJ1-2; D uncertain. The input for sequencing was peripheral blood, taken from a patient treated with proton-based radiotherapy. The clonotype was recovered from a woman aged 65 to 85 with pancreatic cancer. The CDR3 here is CASRPGEVYGYTF. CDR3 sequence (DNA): TGTGCCAGCAGACCCGGAGAAGTCTATGGCTACACCTTC.